Below are 10 T cell receptor beta chains sequenced from a single sample in a study of blood T cell repertoires in COVID-19. Produced via immunoSEQ multiplex PCR; TCRdb's table is partial and in-frame only. The sample lists some 16,000 clones, around 80% occurring once. The sequencing sample was made of peripheral blood. Source of these receptors: a man in his sixties with acute or convalescent COVID-19.

The sample holds one count of this clone. The rearrangement links TRBV4-1 to TRBJ1-1, with no clear D. Per the germline V gene, CDR1 is MGHRA and CDR2 is YSYEKL. The CDR3 extends over 14 amino acids. V dropped 0 bases and J dropped 1 base, with 6 bases sitting between them. The CDR3 loop reads CASSQDHSNTEAFF. CDR3 nucleotide sequence: TGCGCCAGCAGCCAAGATCATTCGAACACTGAAGCTTTCTTT.

The J gene is TRBJ2-7, the V gene TRBV10-2, with a tentative D call TRBD1 (6 bases). V lost 6 bases and J lost 0, with 12 bases in between. This CDR3 comprises 14 residues. Germline V gene data show CDR1 as WSHSY and CDR2 as SAAADI. CDR3 sequence (DNA): TGCGCCAGCAGACAGGGACCCAACTCCTACGAGCAGTACTTC. Its protein product is CASRQGPNSYEQYF.

This chain joins TRBV6-5 and TRBJ2-3, with a possible D match to TRBD1 (5 bases). CDR3 length: 14 amino acids. V dropped 10 bases and J dropped 3 bases, with 17 bases sitting between them. Per germline, CDR1 MNHEY and CDR2 SVGAGI. In DNA, the CDR3 is TGTGCCACCAAGGACACTTTAGGGACAGATACGCAGTATTTT. Translated: CATKDTLGTDTQYF.

The rearrangement links TRBV27 to TRBJ1-4; the match to TRBD1 covers 7 bases. The junction had 7 bases not matched to a gene; V was cut back by 5 bases and J by 4 bases. The CDR3 runs to 15 residues. Per the germline V gene, CDR1 is MNHEY and CDR2 is SMNVEV (reference sequence). The CDR3 loop is CASSVGQELNEKLFF. CDR3 coding DNA: TGTGCCAGCAGTGTAGGACAGGAACTTAATGAAAAACTGTTTTTT.

The chain carries TRBV9 and TRBJ1-1; D gene unclear. Germline-derived CDR1 and CDR2 are SGDLS and YYNGEE. V gave up 4 bases and J gave up 10 bases, with 5 bases separating them. The CDR3 sequence is 9 residues long. CDR3 nucleotides: TGTGCCAGCAGCCCAGGAGCTTTCTTT. It translates to CASSPGAFF. Complete variable domain (other parts from reference TRBV9 and TRBJ1-1): DSGVTQTPKHLITATGQRVTLRCSPRSGDLSVYWYQQSLDQGLQFLIQYYNGEERAKGNILERFSAQQFPDLHSELNLSSLELGDSALYFCASSPGAFFGQGTRLTVV.

This clone was counted a few times. The rearrangement uses TRBV5-1 and TRBJ2-7; D perhaps matches TRBD1 (5 bases). This CDR3 region has 15 residues. Germline CDR1 is SGHRS and CDR2 is YFSETQ. The V end lost 0 bases, the J end lost 0 bases, and 10 bases lay between the germline ends. CDR3 protein: CASSLGDSDSYEQYF. In DNA, the CDR3 is TGCGCCAGCAGCTTGGGAGACAGTGACTCCTACGAGCAGTACTTC.

The V and J genes are TRBV29-1 and TRBJ1-2; D is unresolved. Trimming removed 0 bases from V and 4 bases from J, with 15 bases in between. CDR3 size: 15 residues. Germline V gene sequence: CDR1 SQVTM, CDR2 ANQGSEA. This CDR3 is CSVEDERARAYGYTF. The CDR3 region has the DNA TGCAGCGTTGAAGATGAGAGGGCAAGGGCCTATGGCTACACCTTC.

V usage is TRBV6-2 or TRBV6-3 and J usage is TRBJ2-1, with 12 bases that match TRBD2. After removal of 0 bases from V and 8 bases from J, the junction contained 2 bases not matched to a gene. The CDR3 runs 15 residues. In germline, CDR1 is MNHEY, CDR2 SVGEGT. The CDR3 DNA is TGTGCCAGCAGTTACTCACTAGCGGGGGGCTATGAGCAGTTCTTC. Amino acid sequence: CASSYSLAGGYEQFF.

The V call is TRBV7-9, the J call TRBJ1-1; TRBD1 agrees at 7 bases. The germline V gene has CDR1 SEHNR and CDR2 FQNEAQ (reference sequence). CDR3 length equals 15 residues. The junction had 5 bases not matched to a gene; V was cut back by 4 bases and J by 0 bases. The CDR3 nucleotides are TGTGCCAGCAGCTCTATGGGACAGCTGAACACTGAAGCTTTCTTT. Protein sequence: CASSSMGQLNTEAFF.

The chain links TRBV2 to TRBJ1-2, with no clear D. From germline, CDR1 is SNHLY and CDR2 FYNNEI. The CDR3 covers 14 residues. Trimming removed 5 bases at V and 6 bases at J, with 16 bases between. The CDR3 loop is CASSITEARDGYTF. In nucleotides, the CDR3 is TGTGCCAGCAGTATCACGGAGGCTAGGGATGGCTACACCTTC.